The 26 T cell receptor beta chains presented below share a single source sample, sequenced in a study of control samples from healthy donors and cancer patients. Assay used: immunoSEQ multiplex PCR; TCRdb lists only in-frame clones, some missing. The sample includes some 89,000 clones, more than 70% of them seen just once. Sequencing was carried out using blood. These receptors were collected from a woman in her 40s in good health.

The chain combines TRBV2 with TRBJ2-1; TRBD2 agrees at 13 bases. Trimming cost V 4 bases and J 7 bases; bases outside gene matches: 1. The CDR3 contains 14 residues. Looked up from germline, CDR1 is SNHLY and CDR2 is FYNNEI. The CDR3 DNA reads TGTGCCAGCAGTGGGACTAGCGGGGGTAATGAGCAGTTCTTC. It codes for CASSGTSGGNEQFF. Looking up the rest from reference TRBV2 and TRBJ2-1 gives the full variable domain: EPEVTQTPSHQVTQMGQEVILRCVPISNHLYFYWYRQILGQKVEFLVSFYNNEISEKSEIFDDQFSVERPDGSNFTLKIRSTKLEDSAMYFCASSGTSGGNEQFFGPGTRLTVL.

The J gene is TRBJ2-2, the V gene TRBV27, with 9 bases lining up with TRBD1. Germline loops: CDR1 MNHEY, CDR2 SMNVEV (reference sequence). The length of the CDR3 is 15 residues. With V trimmed by 7 bases and J by 5 bases, 8 bases remained unmatched. The CDR3 sequence is CASTATGGWTGELFF. Here the CDR3 DNA reads TGTGCCAGCACTGCTACAGGGGGCTGGACCGGGGAGCTGTTTTTT.

This chain uses TRBV7-2 with TRBJ2-3; 7 nucleotides match TRBD2. The CDR3 loop spans 16 amino acids. After removal of 3 bases from V and 1 base from J, the junction contained 7 bases not matched to a gene. The germline V gene has CDR1 SGHTA and CDR2 FQGNSA. The CDR3, as DNA: TGTGCCAGCAGCTTTCCGGTCGCGGGGGGCACAGATACGCAGTATTTT. Residues: CASSFPVAGGTDTQYF.

The chain links TRBV29-1 to TRBJ2-2; D is perhaps TRBD1 or TRBD2 (6 bases each). The CDR3 totals 13 residues. Trimming shortened V by 4 bases and J by 4 bases, and 10 bases separated the two germline ends. CDR1 SQVTM and CDR2 ANQGSEA come from the germline V gene. Written as DNA, the CDR3 is TGCAGCGTTGTCAGGGGAGGCACCGGGGAGCTGTTTTTT. It encodes CSVVRGGTGELFF.

The gene calls are TRBV2 and TRBJ2-1; possibly TRBD1 for D (5 bases). V was cut by 6 bases and J by 9 bases, with 18 bases left in between. The germline gives CDR1 SNHLY, CDR2 FYNNEI. The CDR3 runs 14 residues. CDR3 protein: CASRTHAEGVEQFF. Here the CDR3 DNA reads TGTGCCAGCAGAACCCATGCTGAAGGGGTTGAGCAGTTCTTC. The whole variable domain, remainder taken from reference TRBV2 and TRBJ2-1, is EPEVTQTPSHQVTQMGQEVILRCVPISNHLYFYWYRQILGQKVEFLVSFYNNEISEKSEIFDDQFSVERPDGSNFTLKIRSTKLEDSAMYFCASRTHAEGVEQFFGPGTRLTVL.

The V and J genes are TRBV24-1 and TRBJ1-2, with D unclear. The CDR3 is 13 amino acids. Germline CDR1 is KGHDR and CDR2 is SFDVKD. V lost 4 bases and J 8 bases, leaving 13 bases between the germline ends. As DNA, the CDR3 is TGTGCCACCAGTGACTACTACTCGAACGGCTACACCTTC. Residues: CATSDYYSNGYTF.

The rearrangement uses TRBV10-3 and TRBJ2-3, with TRBD1 as a possible D gene (5 bases). Germline V gene lookup returns CDR1 ENHRY and CDR2 SYGVKD. There are 16 residues in the CDR3. The germline V and J ends were trimmed by 0 bases and 11 bases, with 21 bases remaining between them. The CDR3 nucleotides read TGTGCCATCAGTGAGTCGACGGGCAGGACAAAGTGGAGGCAGTATTTT. This encodes CAISESTGRTKWRQYF.

The table lists this clone with a count of one. The V and J genes are TRBV24-1 and TRBJ2-3; TRBD1 matches at 7 bases. Germline CDR1 is KGHDR and CDR2 is SFDVKD. V shed 1 base, J shed 0 bases, and the junction held 6 bases outside the gene matches. This CDR3 is built from 17 residues. The CDR3 DNA follows: TGTGCCACCAGTGATTTAGGGACAGCCTTTAGCACAGATACGCAGTATTTT. It is translated as CATSDLGTAFSTDTQYF.

This chain uses TRBV5-1 with TRBJ2-3; 9 nucleotides align to TRBD2. In germline, CDR1 is SGHRS, CDR2 YFSETQ. The V gene end was trimmed by 5 bases and the J gene end by 1 base; junction bases not matched to a gene: 5. This CDR3 is 15 amino acids long. The CDR3 DNA follows: TGCGCCAGCAGTTTACTAGCGGGTGGCACAGATACGCAGTATTTT. Translation: CASSLLAGGTDTQYF.

The chain employs TRBV5-6 and TRBJ1-3, with D uncertain. V was cut by 0 bases and J by 0 bases, with 7 bases left in between. CDR1 and CDR2 (germline): SGHDT, YYEEEE. The CDR3 has 15 residues. The CDR3 sequence: CASSLGRRSGNTIYF. As DNA, the CDR3 is TGTGCCAGCAGCTTGGGACGGCGCTCTGGAAACACCATATATTTT.

This clone was seen repeatedly, ten times or more. The V call is TRBV4-3, the J call TRBJ2-3, with D hard to call. CDR1 is LGHNA and CDR2 is YSLEER in the germline V gene. The CDR3 has 16 residues. The V and J ends lost 1 base and 2 bases respectively, with 13 bases between them. The CDR3 region is CASSQGTTVYTDTQYF. In DNA form, the CDR3 reads TGCGCCAGCAGCCAAGGTACAACGGTATACACAGATACGCAGTATTTT.

The rearrangement joins TRBV6-5 to TRBJ1-5; a possible D gene is TRBD1 (5 bases). The V end lost 6 bases, the J end lost 1 base, and 10 bases lay between the germline ends. Germline V CDR1 and CDR2: MNHEY, SVGAGI. CDR3 length: 14 amino acids. CDR3 sequence reads: CASRADRSNQPQHF. Here the CDR3 DNA reads TGTGCCAGCAGGGCAGACAGAAGCAATCAGCCCCAGCATTTT.

The CDR3 sequence is CASRSRGLSNQPQHF. The CDR3 DNA is TGTGCCAGCAGATCGAGGGGATTGAGCAATCAGCCCCAGCATTTT. The chain links TRBV2 to TRBJ1-5; D may be TRBD1 (5 bases). This CDR3 comprises 15 residues. Germline loops: CDR1 SNHLY, CDR2 FYNNEI. The V and J ends lost 6 bases and 1 base respectively, with 13 bases between them.

J is TRBJ1-2 and V is TRBV5-1; the match to TRBD1 covers 7 bases. From germline, CDR1 is SGHRS and CDR2 YFSETQ. CDR3 length equals 15 residues. The trim removed 4 bases at V and 2 bases at J, leaving 8 bases unmatched. This CDR3 is CASSTGTASNYGYTF. CDR3 nucleotide sequence: TGCGCCAGCAGCACTGGGACAGCCTCCAACTATGGCTACACCTTC. Variable domain in full (rest from reference TRBV5-1 and TRBJ1-2): KAGVTQTPRYLIKTRGQQVTLSCSPISGHRSVSWYQQTPGQGLQFLFEYFSETQRNKGNFPGRFSGRQFSNSRSEMNVSTLELGDSALYLCASSTGTASNYGYTFGSGTRLTVV.

CDR3 coding DNA: TGTGCCAGCAGCTTTCCCCCAATGACAGATACGCAGTATTTT. Translating it yields CASSFPPMTDTQYF. The gene calls are TRBV7-2 and TRBJ2-3; D is uncertain. Germline CDR1 is SGHTA and CDR2 is FQGNSA. The CDR3 is made up of 14 amino acids. V shed 3 bases and J shed 3 bases, with 10 bases lying between them.

The V gene is TRBV12-3 or TRBV12-4, the J gene TRBJ1-6; TRBD1 is a possible D gene (6 bases). V was pared by 5 bases and J by 11 bases, with 10 bases between. This CDR3 comprises 12 residues. CDR3 region: CASSKQGPPLHF. DNA of the CDR3: TGTGCCAGCAGTAAACAGGGACCACCCCTCCACTTT.

The chain carries TRBV5-1 and TRBJ1-1; tentatively, D is TRBD1 (6 bases). This CDR3 is 17 amino acids long. Per germline, CDR1 SGHRS and CDR2 YFSETQ. With 5 bases removed from V and 0 bases from J, the gap between germline ends came to 20 bases. CDR3 sequence reads: CASSSGQPGWLNTEAFF. CDR3 bases: TGCGCCAGCAGTTCTGGACAGCCAGGCTGGTTGAACACTGAAGCTTTCTTT.

V gene TRBV3-1 (or the pseudogene TRBV3-2) combines with J gene TRBJ1-2, with D perhaps TRBD1 (5 bases). The CDR3 has 14 amino acids. V was cut by 1 base and J by 7 bases, with 13 bases left in between. Germline V gene lookup returns CDR1 LGHDT and CDR2 YNNKEL (reference sequence). CDR3 sequence: CASSQVQGSSGYTF. CDR3 nucleotide sequence: TGTGCCAGCAGCCAAGTTCAGGGTTCTAGTGGCTACACCTTC.

The rearrangement joins TRBV7-2 to TRBJ2-5, with D unclear. The V end was cut by 5 bases, the J end by 5 bases, with 15 bases between. The CDR3 loop spans 14 amino acids. Germline loops: CDR1 SGHTA, CDR2 FQGNSA. The CDR3 loop reads CASSLLRSEETQYF. The CDR3 DNA follows: TGTGCCAGCAGCCTCCTGAGAAGTGAGGAGACCCAGTACTTC.

The chain has TRBV5-5 and TRBJ2-1; TRBD2 agrees at 9 bases. V gave up 0 bases and J gave up 6 bases; unmatched junction bases: 7. Germline V gene data show CDR1 as SGHKS and CDR2 as YYEKEE (reference sequence). The CDR3 spans 16 residues. CDR3 loop: CASSLAGGGASNEQFF. The DNA for the CDR3 is TGTGCCAGCAGCTTGGCCGGCGGGGGGGCCTCCAATGAGCAGTTCTTC. The complete variable domain, with remaining parts taken from reference TRBV5-5 and TRBJ2-1, reads DAGVTQSPTHLIKTRGQQVTLRCSPISGHKSVSWYQQVLGQGPQFIFQYYEKEERGRGNFPDRFSARQFPNYSSELNVNALLLGDSALYLCASSLAGGGASNEQFFGPGTRLTVL.

Only one count was recorded for this clone. This chain joins TRBV5-4 and TRBJ1-1; D perhaps matches TRBD1 (5 bases). The CDR3 has 14 amino acids. CDR1 and CDR2 from the germline V gene are SGHNT and YYREEE (reference sequence). Deletions cut 4 bases from V and 0 bases from J, with 10 bases between. CDR3 protein: CASSPGGMNTEAFF. In nucleotides, the CDR3 is TGTGCCAGCAGCCCGGGGGGGATGAACACTGAAGCTTTCTTT.

V is TRBV7-6 and J is TRBJ2-1; 7 bases line up with TRBD1. V lost 3 bases to trimming and J lost 6 bases; unmatched junction nucleotides: 8. The CDR3 spans 15 residues. Germline V CDR1 and CDR2: SGHVS, FNYEAQ. The CDR3 nucleotides are TGTGCCAGCAGCTTCTCCGGGACAGAAACCAATGAGCAGTTCTTC. Residues: CASSFSGTETNEQFF. Filled out from reference TRBV7-6 and TRBJ2-1, the complete variable domain reads GAGVSQSPRYKVTKRGQDVALRCDPISGHVSLYWYRQALGQGPEFLTYFNYEAQQDKSGLPNDRFSAERPEGSISTLTIQRTEQRDSAMYRCASSFSGTETNEQFFGPGTRLTVL.

V is TRBV19 and J is TRBJ1-6, with no clear D. Germline values: CDR1 LNHDA, CDR2 SQIVND (reference sequence). Trimming took off 7 bases at V and 9 bases at J, with 13 bases between the two ends. The CDR3 runs 13 residues. DNA of the CDR3: TGTGCCAGTAACTTATCGGGGAGTTCACCCCTCCACTTT. It codes for CASNLSGSSPLHF.

V gene TRBV7-2 combines with J gene TRBJ1-1; D remains unclear. This CDR3 comprises 15 residues. Trimming stripped 2 bases from V and 1 base from J, with 11 bases between. CDR1 is SGHTA, CDR2 FQGNSA, per germline. The CDR3, as DNA: TGTGCCAGCAGCTTATCCGTAACATCGAACACTGAAGCTTTCTTT. Translated, it gives CASSLSVTSNTEAFF. Full variable domain (rest looked up from reference TRBV7-2 and TRBJ1-1): GAGVSQSPSNKVTEKGKDVELRCDPISGHTALYWYRQSLGQGLEFLIYFQGNSAPDKSGLPSDRFSAERTGGSVSTLTIQRTQQEDSAVYLCASSLSVTSNTEAFFGQGTRLTVV.

This clone was seen more than once but under ten times. This rearrangement joins TRBV7-2 to TRBJ2-3; D unresolved. V was shortened by 7 bases and J by 6 bases, with 8 bases between the two germline ends. The V gene's germline CDR1 is SGHTA and CDR2 FQGNSA. The length of the CDR3 is 11 residues. The CDR3 DNA reads TGTGCCAGCACTCTCAGGGATACGCAGTATTTT. Translating gives CASTLRDTQYF. Looking up the rest from reference TRBV7-2 and TRBJ2-3 gives the full variable domain: GAGVSQSPSNKVTEKGKDVELRCDPISGHTALYWYRQSLGQGLEFLIYFQGNSAPDKSGLPSDRFSAERTGGSVSTLTIQRTQQEDSAVYLCASTLRDTQYFGPGTRLTVL.

This clone showed up just once. The chain uses TRBV12-5 and TRBJ1-1, with a weak D call TRBD1 (5 bases). V was clipped by 3 bases and J by 0 bases, with 17 bases between them. CDR3 length: 17 amino acids. The germline gives CDR1 LGHNT, CDR2 FRNRAP. This CDR3 reads CASGFSLTAFMNTEAFF. The CDR3 DNA sequence: TGTGCTAGTGGTTTCTCCCTGACAGCGTTCATGAACACTGAAGCTTTCTTT.